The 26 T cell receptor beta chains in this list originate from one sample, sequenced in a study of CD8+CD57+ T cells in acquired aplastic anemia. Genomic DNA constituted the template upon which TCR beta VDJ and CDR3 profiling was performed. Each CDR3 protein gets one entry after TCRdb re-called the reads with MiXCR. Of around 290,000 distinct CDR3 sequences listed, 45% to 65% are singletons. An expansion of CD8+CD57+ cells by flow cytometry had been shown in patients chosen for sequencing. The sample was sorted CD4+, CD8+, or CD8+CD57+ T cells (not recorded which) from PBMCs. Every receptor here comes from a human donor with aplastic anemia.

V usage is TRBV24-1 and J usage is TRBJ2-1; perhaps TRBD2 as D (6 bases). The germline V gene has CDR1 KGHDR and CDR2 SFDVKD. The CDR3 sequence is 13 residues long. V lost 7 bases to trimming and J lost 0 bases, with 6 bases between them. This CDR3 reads CATSGSSYNEQFF. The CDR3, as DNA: TGTGCCACCAGCGGGAGCTCCTACAATGAGCAGTTCTTC.

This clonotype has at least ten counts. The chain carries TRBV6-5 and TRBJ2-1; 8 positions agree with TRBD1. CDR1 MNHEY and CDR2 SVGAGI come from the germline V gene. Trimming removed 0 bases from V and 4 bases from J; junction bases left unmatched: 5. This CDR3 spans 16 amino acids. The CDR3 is CASSYSWDRIYNEQFF. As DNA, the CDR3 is TGTGCCAGCAGTTACTCCTGGGACAGGATTTACAATGAGCAGTTCTTC.

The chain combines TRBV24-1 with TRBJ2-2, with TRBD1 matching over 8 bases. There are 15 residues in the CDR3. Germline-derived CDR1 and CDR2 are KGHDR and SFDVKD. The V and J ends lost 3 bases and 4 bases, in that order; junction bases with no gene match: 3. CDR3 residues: CATSDGRGPTGELFF. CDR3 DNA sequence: TGTGCCACCAGTGATGGCAGGGGGCCCACCGGGGAGCTGTTTTTT.

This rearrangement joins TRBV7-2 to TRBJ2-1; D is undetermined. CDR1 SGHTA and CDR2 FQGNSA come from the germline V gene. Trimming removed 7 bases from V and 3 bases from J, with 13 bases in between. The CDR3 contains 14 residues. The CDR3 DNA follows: TGTGCCAGCATCTCCTCCTCAGACTACAATGAGCAGTTCTTC. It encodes CASISSSDYNEQFF.

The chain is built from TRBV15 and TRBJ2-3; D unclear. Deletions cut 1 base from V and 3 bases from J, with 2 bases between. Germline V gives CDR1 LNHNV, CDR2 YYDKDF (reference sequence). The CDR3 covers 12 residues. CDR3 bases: TGTGCCACCAGCAGAGTTACAGATACGCAGTATTTT. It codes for CATSRVTDTQYF.

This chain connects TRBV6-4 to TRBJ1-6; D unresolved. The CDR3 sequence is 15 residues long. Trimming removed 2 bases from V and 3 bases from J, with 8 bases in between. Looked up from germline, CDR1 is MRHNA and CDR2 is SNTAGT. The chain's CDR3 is CASSDEVGYNSPLHF. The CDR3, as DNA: TGTGCCAGCAGTGACGAGGTCGGCTATAATTCACCCCTCCACTTT.

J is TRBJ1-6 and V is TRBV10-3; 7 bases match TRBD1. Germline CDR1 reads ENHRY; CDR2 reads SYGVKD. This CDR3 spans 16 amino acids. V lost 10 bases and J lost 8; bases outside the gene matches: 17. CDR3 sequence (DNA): TGTGCCAGCAGCTTGGTGGGGGGACAGATTGATTCACCCCTCCACTTT. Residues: CASSLVGGQIDSPLHF.

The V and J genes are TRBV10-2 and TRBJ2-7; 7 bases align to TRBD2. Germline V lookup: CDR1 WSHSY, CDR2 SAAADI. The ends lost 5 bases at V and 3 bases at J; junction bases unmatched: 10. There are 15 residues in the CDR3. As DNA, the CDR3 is TGCGCCAGCAGTTCGAGGGCAGCGGGAAGCTACGAGCAGTACTTC. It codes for CASSSRAAGSYEQYF.

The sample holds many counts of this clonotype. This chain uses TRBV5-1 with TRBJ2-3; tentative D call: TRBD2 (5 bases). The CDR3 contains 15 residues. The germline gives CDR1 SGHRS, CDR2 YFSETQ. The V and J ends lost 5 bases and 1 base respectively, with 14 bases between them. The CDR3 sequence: CASRVEAVGTDTQYF. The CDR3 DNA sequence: TGCGCCAGCAGGGTGGAAGCGGTAGGCACAGATACGCAGTATTTT. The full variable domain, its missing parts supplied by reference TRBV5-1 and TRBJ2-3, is KAGVTQTPRYLIKTRGQQVTLSCSPISGHRSVSWYQQTPGQGLQFLFEYFSETQRNKGNFPGRFSGRQFSNSRSEMNVSTLELGDSALYLCASRVEAVGTDTQYFGPGTRLTVL.

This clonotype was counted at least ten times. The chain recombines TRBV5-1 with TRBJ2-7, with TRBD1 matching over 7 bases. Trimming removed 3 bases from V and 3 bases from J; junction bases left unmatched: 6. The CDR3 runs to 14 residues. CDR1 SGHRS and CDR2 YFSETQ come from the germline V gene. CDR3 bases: TGCGCCAGCAGCTCACAGGGGTCCGGCTACGAGCAGTACTTC. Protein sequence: CASSSQGSGYEQYF.

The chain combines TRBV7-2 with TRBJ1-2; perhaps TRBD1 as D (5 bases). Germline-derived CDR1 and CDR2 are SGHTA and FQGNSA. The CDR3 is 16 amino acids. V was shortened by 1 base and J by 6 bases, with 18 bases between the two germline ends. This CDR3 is CASSLGGYVLRDGYTF. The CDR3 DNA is TGTGCCAGCAGCTTAGGGGGCTATGTACTGCGAGATGGCTACACCTTC.

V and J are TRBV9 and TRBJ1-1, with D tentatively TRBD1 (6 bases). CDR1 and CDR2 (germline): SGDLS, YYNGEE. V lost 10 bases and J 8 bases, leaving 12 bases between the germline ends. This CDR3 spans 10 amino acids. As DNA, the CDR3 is TGTGCCTCCGGGGGCCCCGAAGCTTTCTTT. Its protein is CASGGPEAFF.

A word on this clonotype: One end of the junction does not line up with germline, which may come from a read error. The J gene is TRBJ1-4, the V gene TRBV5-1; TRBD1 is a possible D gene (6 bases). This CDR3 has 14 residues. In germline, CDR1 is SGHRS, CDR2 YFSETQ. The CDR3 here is CASSLDRANEKLFF. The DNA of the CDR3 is TGCGCCAGCAGCTTGGACAGGGCTAACGAAAAACTGTTTTTT.

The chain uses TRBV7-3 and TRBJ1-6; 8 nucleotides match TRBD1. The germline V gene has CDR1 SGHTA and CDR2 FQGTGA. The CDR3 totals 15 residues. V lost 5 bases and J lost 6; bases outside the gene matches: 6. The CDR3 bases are TGTGCCAGCAGCATCGGGACAGGAGCTAATTCACCCCTCCACTTT. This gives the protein CASSIGTGANSPLHF.

The CDR3 spells CSASTGAGSYEQYF. The CDR3 DNA follows: TGCAGTGCTTCCACCGGGGCCGGTTCCTACGAGCAGTACTTC. The chain employs TRBV20-1 and TRBJ2-7; D may be TRBD1 or TRBD2 (5 bases each). The germline V and J ends were trimmed by 5 bases and 1 base, with 15 bases remaining between them. This CDR3 has 14 amino acids. Per germline, CDR1 DFQATT and CDR2 SNEGSKA (reference sequence).

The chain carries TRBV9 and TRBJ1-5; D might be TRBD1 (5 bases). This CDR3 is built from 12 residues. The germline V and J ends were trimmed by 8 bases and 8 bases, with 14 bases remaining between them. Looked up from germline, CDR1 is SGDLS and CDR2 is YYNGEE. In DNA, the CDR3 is TGTGCCAGTTCCTCGGGGGGGGAGCCCCAGCATTTT. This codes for CASSSGGEPQHF.

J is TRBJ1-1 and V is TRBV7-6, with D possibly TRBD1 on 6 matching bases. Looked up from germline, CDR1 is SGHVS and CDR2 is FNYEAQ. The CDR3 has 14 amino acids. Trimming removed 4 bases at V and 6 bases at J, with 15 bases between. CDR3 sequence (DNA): TGTGCCAGCAGCTCTATCCCCGGACAGTCTGAAGCTTTCTTT. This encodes CASSSIPGQSEAFF.

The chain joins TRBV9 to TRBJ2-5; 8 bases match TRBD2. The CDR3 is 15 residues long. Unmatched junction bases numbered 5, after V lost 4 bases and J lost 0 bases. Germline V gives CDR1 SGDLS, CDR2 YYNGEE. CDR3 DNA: TGTGCCAGCAGCCCGGGAGGGACGCACCAAGAGACCCAGTACTTC. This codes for CASSPGGTHQETQYF.

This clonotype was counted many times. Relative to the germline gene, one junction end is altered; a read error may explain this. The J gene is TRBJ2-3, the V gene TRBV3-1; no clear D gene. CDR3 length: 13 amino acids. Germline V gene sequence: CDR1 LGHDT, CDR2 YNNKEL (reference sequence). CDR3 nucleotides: TGCGCCAGCAGCCTAGAGGGCACAGATACGCAGTATTTT. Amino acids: CASSLEGTDTQYF.

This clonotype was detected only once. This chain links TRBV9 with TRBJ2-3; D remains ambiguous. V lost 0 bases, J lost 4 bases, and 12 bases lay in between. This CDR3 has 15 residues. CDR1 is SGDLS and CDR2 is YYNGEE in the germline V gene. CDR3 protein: CASSVAWARADTQYF. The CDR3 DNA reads TGTGCCAGCAGCGTAGCGTGGGCTCGAGCAGATACGCAGTATTTT.

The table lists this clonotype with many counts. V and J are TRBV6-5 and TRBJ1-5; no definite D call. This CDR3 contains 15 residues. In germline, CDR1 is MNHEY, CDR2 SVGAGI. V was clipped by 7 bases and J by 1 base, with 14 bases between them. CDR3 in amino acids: CASNSGAPSNQPQHF. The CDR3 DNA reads TGTGCCAGCAACTCAGGAGCACCAAGCAATCAGCCCCAGCATTTT.

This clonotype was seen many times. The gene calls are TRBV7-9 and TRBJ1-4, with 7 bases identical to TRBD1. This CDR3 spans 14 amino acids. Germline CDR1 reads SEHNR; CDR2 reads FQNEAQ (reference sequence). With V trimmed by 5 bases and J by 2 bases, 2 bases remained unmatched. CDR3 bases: TGTGCCAGCAGCCCACAGGGGACTAATGAAAAACTGTTTTTT. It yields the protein CASSPQGTNEKLFF.

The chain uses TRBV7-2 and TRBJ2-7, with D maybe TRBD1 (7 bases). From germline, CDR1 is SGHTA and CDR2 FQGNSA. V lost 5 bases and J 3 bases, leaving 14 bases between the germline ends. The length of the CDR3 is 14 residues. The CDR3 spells CASSRAGQLYEQYF. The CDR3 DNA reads TGTGCCAGCAGCAGGGCGGGACAGCTCTACGAGCAGTACTTC.

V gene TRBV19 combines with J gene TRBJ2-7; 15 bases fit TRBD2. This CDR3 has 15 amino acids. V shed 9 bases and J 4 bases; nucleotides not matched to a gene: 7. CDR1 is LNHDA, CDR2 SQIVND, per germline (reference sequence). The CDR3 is CASYGLAGGRYEQYF. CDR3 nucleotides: TGTGCCAGCTACGGACTAGCGGGAGGGCGGTACGAGCAGTACTTC.

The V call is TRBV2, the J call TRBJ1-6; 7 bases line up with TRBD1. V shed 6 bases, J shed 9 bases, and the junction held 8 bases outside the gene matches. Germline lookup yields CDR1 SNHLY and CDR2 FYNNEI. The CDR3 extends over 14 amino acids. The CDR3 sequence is CASRGGTVGSPLHF. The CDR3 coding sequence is TGTGCCAGCAGGGGCGGGACAGTGGGTTCACCCCTCCACTTT.

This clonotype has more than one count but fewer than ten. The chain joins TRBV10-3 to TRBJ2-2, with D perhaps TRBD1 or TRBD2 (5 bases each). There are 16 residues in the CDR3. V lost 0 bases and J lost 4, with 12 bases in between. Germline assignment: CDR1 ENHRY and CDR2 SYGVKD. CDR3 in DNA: TGTGCCATCAGTGAGTCGGGGCAGGGACCCACCGGGGAGCTGTTTTTT. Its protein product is CAISESGQGPTGELFF.